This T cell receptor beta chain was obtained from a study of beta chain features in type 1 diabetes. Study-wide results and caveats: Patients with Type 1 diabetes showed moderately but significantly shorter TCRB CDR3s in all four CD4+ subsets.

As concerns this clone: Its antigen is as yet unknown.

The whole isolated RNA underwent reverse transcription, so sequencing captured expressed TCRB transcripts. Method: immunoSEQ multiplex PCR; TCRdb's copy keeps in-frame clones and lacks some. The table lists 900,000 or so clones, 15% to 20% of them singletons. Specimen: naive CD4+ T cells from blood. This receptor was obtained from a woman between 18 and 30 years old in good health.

The CDR3 DNA reads TGTGCCACCAGCAGAGACCCACGGGCGACGAACACTGAAGCTTTCTTT. Its protein is CATSRDPRATNTEAFF. V gene TRBV15 combines with J gene TRBJ1-1; D is undetermined. Between the trimmed V and J ends, which lost 0 bases and 1 base, there was a span of 12 bases. Looked up from germline, CDR1 is LNHNV and CDR2 is YYDKDF (reference sequence). The CDR3 extends over 16 amino acids.